Sequencing of this T cell receptor beta chain was carried out in a study of OX40 agonist ivuxolimab in advanced cancers. Study-level results: Both CD4+ and CD8+ T cell populations in blood had undergone clonal expansion by week 6 at 0.1 to 3.0 mg/kg.

Measured with immunoSEQ multiplex PCR; TCRdb has only the in-frame clones, and not every one. The table has more than 80,000 clones, less than 95% seen once. There are a few counts of this clone. Its cognate antigen is unknown. V was clipped by 4 bases and J by 1 base, with 10 bases between them. Germline-derived CDR1 and CDR2 are SGHTA and FQGNSA. This CDR3 has 14 amino acids. This receptor was taken from an adult with an advanced solid tumor such as melanoma, head and neck, liver or kidney cancer. Specimen: CD4+ or CD8+ T cells sorted from blood, collected in a trial of the OX40 agonist ivuxolimab. This chain uses TRBV7-2 with TRBJ1-1; TRBD1 might be the D (6 bases). The CDR3 bases are TGTGCCAGCAGCTCCCAGGGGAGGAACACTGAAGCTTTCTTT. This gives the protein CASSSQGRNTEAFF.